The rows below give T cell receptor beta chains drawn from one sample of a study of pediatric ulcerative colitis. Using immunoSEQ multiplex PCR, the repertoire was profiled, and TCRdb retains in-frame clones only, with some absent. This table holds about 60,000 clones, around 86% found once. The sample comprised blood. These receptors all come from a boy younger than 18 who was a control in a study of pediatric ulcerative colitis. The CDR3 runs from the conserved cysteine through the conserved F or W. D genes are given only for firm matches. Rows may omit the clone size; those that give it use once, few, many or a size class.

CDR3 DNA: TGTGCCAGCAGTGAGTTCCTAGAATCCAATGAGCAGTTCTTC
CDR3 protein: CASSEFLESNEQFF
V gene: TRBV2
J gene: TRBJ2-1
D gene: NA
clone size: NA

CDR3 DNA: TGTGCCATCAGAGGGGACACAGGGAAGGATGAGCAGTTCTTC
CDR3 protein: CAIRGDTGKDEQFF
V gene: TRBV10-3
J gene: TRBJ2-1
D gene: NA
clone size: NA

CDR3 DNA: TGTGCCAGCAGCTTAACGGGACCTTACAATGAGCAGTTCTTC
CDR3 protein: CASSLTGPYNEQFF
V gene: TRBV7-2
J gene: TRBJ2-1
D gene: NA
clone size: NA

CDR3 DNA: TGTGCCAGTAGTACGCCCGCGTTTTTTCTAGCGGGAGCCACCGGGGAGCTGTTTTTT
CDR3 protein: CASSTPAFFLAGATGELFF
V gene: TRBV19
J gene: TRBJ2-2
D gene: TRBD2
clone size: NA

CDR3 DNA: TGTGCCAGCAGCTTAGCAGGTATGGGGGGAAAGGACACTGAAGCTTTCTTT
CDR3 protein: CASSLAGMGGKDTEAFF
V gene: TRBV7-2
J gene: TRBJ1-1
D gene: NA
clone size: NA

CDR3 DNA: TGTGCCAGCAGTTTTAGGGCTAGCGGGCAAGAGACCCAGTACTTC
CDR3 protein: CASSFRASGQETQYF
V gene: TRBV27
J gene: TRBJ2-5
D gene: TRBD2
clone size: NA

CDR3 DNA: TGCGCCAGCAGCCAGGTTTTGGGACAGCGGGGTACCCCCCAGTTCTTC
CDR3 protein: CASSQVLGQRGTPQFF
V gene: TRBV4-1
J gene: TRBJ2-1
D gene: NA
clone size: NA

CDR3 DNA: TGCGCCAGCAGCCAAGGAGCGGCGGGGAACACAGATACGCAGTATTTT
CDR3 protein: CASSQGAAGNTDTQYF
V gene: TRBV4-3
J gene: TRBJ2-3
D gene: NA
clone size: NA

CDR3 DNA: TGTGCCAGCACCGCCCGGCAGCTTAATGAAAAACTGTTTTTT
CDR3 protein: CASTARQLNEKLFF
V gene: TRBV28
J gene: TRBJ1-4
D gene: NA
clone size: NA

CDR3 DNA: TGTGCCAGCAGCTTAAGTCCGACTTATGCAGGGCTGCTCCAAGAGACCCAGTACTTC
CDR3 protein: CASSLSPTYAGLLQETQYF
V gene: TRBV5-6
J gene: TRBJ2-5
D gene: NA
clone size: NA

CDR3 DNA: TGTGCTAGTGGTTCTCCCCCCTCCTACGAGCAGTACTTC
CDR3 protein: CASGSPPSYEQYF
V gene: TRBV12-5
J gene: TRBJ2-7
D gene: NA
clone size: NA

CDR3 DNA: TGTGCCTGGAATACCGCGAACACTGAAGCTTTCTTT
CDR3 protein: CAWNTANTEAFF
V gene: TRBV30
J gene: TRBJ1-1
D gene: NA
clone size: NA

CDR3 DNA: TGTGCCAGCAGCTTAGGCCAGGGGAACACTGAAGCTTTCTTT
CDR3 protein: CASSLGQGNTEAFF
V gene: TRBV13
J gene: TRBJ1-1
D gene: NA
clone size: NA

CDR3 DNA: TGTGCCAGCAGATCTGACAGGGACAACCCTGGGGCCAACGTCCTGACTTTC
CDR3 protein: CASRSDRDNPGANVLTF
V gene: TRBV11-2
J gene: TRBJ2-6
D gene: TRBD1
clone size: NA

CDR3 DNA: TGTGCCAGCTCTCTCGACTCCGGGACAGGGGGCGAAGTTCAGCCCCAGCATTTT
CDR3 protein: CASSLDSGTGGEVQPQHF
V gene: TRBV18
J gene: TRBJ1-5
D gene: TRBD1
clone size: NA

CDR3 DNA: TGTGCCAGCAGTGGACAGCTTAGCAATCAGCCCCAGCATTTT
CDR3 protein: CASSGQLSNQPQHF
V gene: TRBV27
J gene: TRBJ1-5
D gene: NA
clone size: NA

CDR3 DNA: TGTGCCAGCAGTCAGAAGGGGGAGACCCAGTACTTC
CDR3 protein: CASSQKGETQYF
V gene: TRBV28
J gene: TRBJ2-5
D gene: NA
clone size: NA

CDR3 DNA: TGTGCCAGCAGCTCCGACCCCCTAGGAGGCTACACCTTC
CDR3 protein: CASSSDPLGGYTF
V gene: TRBV7-3
J gene: TRBJ1-2
D gene: NA
clone size: NA

CDR3 DNA: TGTGCCAGCGGACTCATGAGCCTCAGGGATACGAACACTGAAGCTTTCTTT
CDR3 protein: CASGLMSLRDTNTEAFF
V gene: TRBV28
J gene: TRBJ1-1
D gene: NA
clone size: NA

CDR3 DNA: TGCGCCAGCAGCCACGGGACGGCCCGATCTGGGGCCAACGTCCTGACTTTC
CDR3 protein: CASSHGTARSGANVLTF
V gene: TRBV4-1
J gene: TRBJ2-6
D gene: NA
clone size: NA

CDR3 DNA: TGTGCCAGCAGCCGAACCTTGGGGGAGGGCCGGTATGAGCAGTTCTTC
CDR3 protein: CASSRTLGEGRYEQFF
V gene: TRBV7-6
J gene: TRBJ2-1
D gene: TRBD2
clone size: NA

CDR3 DNA: TGTGCCAGCAGTCCACCGGGGGGGGTCGGTGATCAGCCCCAGCATTTT
CDR3 protein: CASSPPGGVGDQPQHF
V gene: TRBV6-7
J gene: TRBJ1-5
D gene: NA
clone size: NA

CDR3 DNA: TGTGCCAGCAGCCAAACCGGGACAGCCGTTTATCAGCGCTACGAGCAGTACTTC
CDR3 protein: CASSQTGTAVYQRYEQYF
V gene: TRBV5-4
J gene: TRBJ2-7
D gene: TRBD1
clone size: NA

CDR3 DNA: TGTGCCAGCAGAACAGAAAGCGGGGCTCTCGGCATTCAGTACTTC
CDR3 protein: CASRTESGALGIQYF
V gene: TRBV14
J gene: TRBJ2-4
D gene: TRBD2
clone size: few

CDR3 DNA: TGTGCCAGCAGTGAACCTTACAAGGACTACGGCTACACCTTC
CDR3 protein: CASSEPYKDYGYTF
V gene: TRBV2
J gene: TRBJ1-2
D gene: NA
clone size: few

CDR3 DNA: TGTGCCAGTAAGTTAGGGTTAACTATGAACACTGAAGCTTTCTTT
CDR3 protein: CASKLGLTMNTEAFF
V gene: TRBV19
J gene: TRBJ1-1
D gene: NA
clone size: once

CDR3 DNA: TGCGCCAGCAGCCAAGACGTTAGCGGGGGGGCTCGAGATACGCAGTATTTT
CDR3 protein: CASSQDVSGGARDTQYF
V gene: TRBV4-3
J gene: TRBJ2-3
D gene: TRBD2
clone size: NA

CDR3 DNA: TGTGCCAGCAGTTACAGGGGCGAGCAGTACTTC
CDR3 protein: CASSYRGEQYF
V gene: TRBV6-5
J gene: TRBJ2-7
D gene: NA
clone size: NA

CDR3 DNA: TGTGCCAGCAGCAGCCACAGGGAGAACACCGGGGAGCTGTTTTTT
CDR3 protein: CASSSHRENTGELFF
V gene: TRBV27
J gene: TRBJ2-2
D gene: NA
clone size: NA

CDR3 DNA: TGCGCCAGCAGCTTAGCCCTAGGACTAGCGGGAGTCCCAGATACGCAGTATTTT
CDR3 protein: CASSLALGLAGVPDTQYF
V gene: TRBV5-1
J gene: TRBJ2-3
D gene: TRBD2
clone size: NA

CDR3 DNA: TGTGCCAGCAGTGAAGAGTTCCCGGTCAGGGGGCTAGACCAGCCCCAGCATTTT
CDR3 protein: CASSEEFPVRGLDQPQHF
V gene: TRBV2
J gene: TRBJ1-5
D gene: TRBD1
clone size: once

CDR3 DNA: TGTGCCAGCAGTGACTCGACAGGCTCCTACAATGAGCAGTTCTTC
CDR3 protein: CASSDSTGSYNEQFF
V gene: TRBV6-4
J gene: TRBJ2-1
D gene: NA
clone size: NA

CDR3 DNA: TGTGCCAGCAGTTTCTCCTTCTTCGGAGAACTACCGACAAGCTCCTATAATTCACCCCTCCACTTT
CDR3 protein: CASSFSFFGELPTSSYNSPLHF
V gene: TRBV27
J gene: TRBJ1-6
D gene: NA
clone size: once

CDR3 DNA: TGTGCCAGCAGTGAGTGGGGGGAGGGCAATCAGCCCCAGCATTTT
CDR3 protein: CASSEWGEGNQPQHF
V gene: TRBV2
J gene: TRBJ1-5
D gene: NA
clone size: NA

CDR3 DNA: TGTGCCAGCAGCTTAGCGCTCGAGAACACTGAAGCTTTCTTT
CDR3 protein: CASSLALENTEAFF
V gene: TRBV11-1
J gene: TRBJ1-1
D gene: NA
clone size: NA